Listed here are 14 T cell receptor beta chains from one sample, sequenced in a study of T cell changes during pregnancy in multiple sclerosis. Here immunoSEQ multiplex PCR was the method, and the copy in TCRdb shows in-frame clones only, minus some. Among more than 30,000 clones listed, 85% to 95% were seen once. The starting material was CD8+ T cells from peripheral blood mononuclear cells, obtained in the third trimester of pregnancy. The receptors shown here come from a female donor with multiple sclerosis, enrolled in a pregnancy study.

This chain uses TRBV7-9 with TRBJ2-5; D is uncertain. Germline lookup yields CDR1 SEHNR and CDR2 FQNEAQ (reference sequence). This CDR3 region has 13 residues. With 5 bases removed from V and 0 bases from J, the gap between germline ends came to 7 bases. CDR3 sequence (DNA): TGTGCCAGCAGCCCGACAAACCAAGAGACCCAGTACTTC. As protein: CASSPTNQETQYF. Drawing the rest from reference TRBV7-9 and TRBJ2-5, the complete variable domain is DTGVSQNPRHKITKRGQNVTFRCDPISEHNRLYWYRQTLGQGPEFLTYFQNEAQLEKSRLLSDRFSAERPKGSFSTLEIQRTEQGDSAMYLCASSPTNQETQYFGPGTRLLVL.

The gene calls are TRBV5-4 and TRBJ2-6; TRBD2 is a possible D gene (5 bases). Trimming left V 1 base short and J 0 bases short, with 11 bases between. This CDR3 has 17 residues. The V gene's germline CDR1 is SGHNT and CDR2 YYREEE (reference sequence). The CDR3 protein is CASSLFGENSGANVLTF. The DNA for the CDR3 is TGTGCCAGCAGCTTGTTCGGGGAAAACTCTGGGGCCAACGTCCTGACTTTC. Together with reference TRBV5-4 and TRBJ2-6, the CDR3 gives the full variable domain: ETGVTQSPTHLIKTRGQQVTLRCSSQSGHNTVSWYQQALGQGPQFIFQYYREEENGRGNFPPRFSGLQFPNYSSELNVNALELDDSALYLCASSLFGENSGANVLTFGAGSRLTVL.

The V and J genes are TRBV2 and TRBJ1-4; D gene unclear. The ends were cut back, 2 bases at V and 7 bases at J, with 11 bases in the middle. Germline values: CDR1 SNHLY, CDR2 FYNNEI. CDR3 length equals 14 residues. For the CDR3, the DNA is TGTGCCAGCAGTGAATTCGAAGTGCGTGAAAAACTGTTTTTT. Its translation: CASSEFEVREKLFF. Supplemented by reference TRBV2 and TRBJ1-4, the full variable domain reads EPEVTQTPSHQVTQMGQEVILRCVPISNHLYFYWYRQILGQKVEFLVSFYNNEISEKSEIFDDQFSVERPDGSNFTLKIRSTKLEDSAMYFCASSEFEVREKLFFGSGTQLSVL.

This chain links TRBV28 with TRBJ2-1; D unresolved. The V gene's germline CDR1 is MDHEN and CDR2 SYDVKM. The CDR3 has 18 amino acids. The V gene lost 5 bases and the J gene lost 0 bases, with 20 bases spanning the gap. The CDR3 DNA reads TGTGCCAGCAGTCGATCCATCTCCCTAGACGTCTCCTACAATGAGCAGTTCTTC. This sequence encodes CASSRSISLDVSYNEQFF.

The chain uses TRBV10-2 and TRBJ2-5, with 9 bases fitting TRBD2. The CDR3 has 19 residues. With 1 base clipped from V and 1 base from J, the junction kept 13 bases outside the gene matches. Germline V gives CDR1 WSHSY, CDR2 SAAADI. For the CDR3, the DNA is TGCGCCAGCAGTGAGTTGGTCGGTGTTGAGACTAGCGGCCAAGAGACCCAGTACTTC. It specifies CASSELVGVETSGQETQYF.

The chain links TRBV4-1 to TRBJ1-2, with D possibly matching TRBD1 (6 bases). Per germline, CDR1 MGHRA and CDR2 YSYEKL. This CDR3 comprises 13 residues. The ends were cut back, 0 bases at V and 7 bases at J, with 9 bases in the middle. CDR3 coding DNA: TGCGCCAGCAGCCAAGATTCAGGGGCTGGCTACACCTTC. Its translation is CASSQDSGAGYTF.

The chain combines TRBV5-1 with TRBJ2-7; D remains ambiguous. V gave up 0 bases and J gave up 7 bases, with 11 bases separating them. Germline lookup yields CDR1 SGHRS and CDR2 YFSETQ. The CDR3 is made up of 13 amino acids. The CDR3 protein is CASSLAAELEQYF. The DNA for the CDR3 is TGCGCCAGCAGCTTGGCCGCCGAGTTAGAGCAGTACTTC.

The rearrangement joins TRBV9 to TRBJ2-1; TRBD1 is a possible D gene (5 bases). The CDR3 has 14 amino acids. Trimming stripped 4 bases from V and 4 bases from J, with 12 bases between. CDR1 is SGDLS and CDR2 is YYNGEE in the germline V gene. CDR3 in amino acids: CASSLETEYNEQFF. The CDR3, as DNA: TGTGCCAGCAGCTTAGAGACAGAATACAATGAGCAGTTCTTC.

The rearrangement joins TRBV11-2 to TRBJ2-5; D perhaps matches TRBD1 (6 bases). Trimming left V 5 bases short and J 1 base short, with 14 bases between. This CDR3 region has 15 residues. Germline-derived CDR1 and CDR2 are SGHAT and FQNNGV. DNA of the CDR3: TGTGCCAGCAGCCCGAACCACAGGGTCCAAGAGACCCAGTACTTC. It yields the protein CASSPNHRVQETQYF.

The V call is TRBV7-3, the J call TRBJ1-1, with no clear D. V shed 1 base and J shed 5 bases, with 14 bases lying between them. CDR3 length: 15 residues. Germline loops: CDR1 SGHTA, CDR2 FQGTGA. The CDR3 region has the DNA TGTGCCAGCAGCTTAATAGGGAGGGTAGAAACTGAAGCTTTCTTT. Protein product: CASSLIGRVETEAFF.

The chain employs TRBV6-1 and TRBJ1-6; 7 bases agree with TRBD1. The CDR3 has 17 residues. V shed 3 bases and J 1 base; nucleotides not matched to a gene: 6. Germline V gene data show CDR1 as MNHNS and CDR2 as SASEGT. CDR3 loop: CASSDRSGGSYNSPLHF. The CDR3 DNA sequence: TGTGCCAGCAGTGATCGGTCAGGGGGGTCCTATAATTCACCCCTCCACTTT.

The CDR3 region is CASSFGQVSHEQFF. CDR3 coding DNA: TGTGCCAGCAGCTTCGGACAGGTTTCACATGAGCAGTTCTTC. The V call is TRBV5-4, the J call TRBJ2-1, with 7 bases identical to TRBD1. CDR3 length equals 14 residues. Germline-derived CDR1 and CDR2 are SGHNT and YYREEE (reference sequence). The V and J ends lost 2 bases and 8 bases, in that order; junction bases with no gene match: 7.

J is TRBJ2-2 and V is TRBV6-4; the D gene is possibly TRBD2 (6 bases). Per the germline V gene, CDR1 is MRHNA and CDR2 is SNTAGT. The V end was cut by 2 bases, the J end by 6 bases, with 7 bases between. CDR3 length: 13 residues. CDR3 in amino acids: CASSDREAGELFF. The CDR3 DNA reads as TGTGCCAGCAGTGACAGGGAGGCCGGGGAGCTGTTTTTT.

This clone was seen only once. The genes are TRBV27 and TRBJ1-2, with TRBD1 matching over 8 bases. V lost 3 bases, J lost 8 bases, and 5 bases stayed unmatched. Germline assignment: CDR1 MNHEY and CDR2 SMNVEV (reference sequence). The CDR3 spans 13 residues. This CDR3 reads CASSFQGAWGYTF. In DNA, the CDR3 is TGTGCCAGCAGTTTTCAGGGGGCGTGGGGCTACACCTTC.